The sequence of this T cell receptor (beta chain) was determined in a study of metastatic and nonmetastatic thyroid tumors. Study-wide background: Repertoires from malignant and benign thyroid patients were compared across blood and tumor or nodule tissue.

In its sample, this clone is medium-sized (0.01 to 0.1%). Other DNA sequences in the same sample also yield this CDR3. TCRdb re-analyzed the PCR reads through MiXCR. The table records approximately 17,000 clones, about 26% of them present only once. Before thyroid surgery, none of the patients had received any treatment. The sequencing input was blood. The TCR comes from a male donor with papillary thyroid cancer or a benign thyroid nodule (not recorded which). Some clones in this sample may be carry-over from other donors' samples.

The CDR3 DNA sequence: TGTGCCATCCAACTGACACACTCTGGAAACACCATATATTTT. Its protein is CAIQLTHSGNTIYF. The chain links TRBV6-1 to TRBJ1-3; D unclear. Trimming cost V 10 bases and J 0 bases, with 13 bases left between them. In germline, CDR1 is MNHNS, CDR2 SASEGT. The CDR3 totals 14 residues.